The source of this TCR beta chain is a study of T cells in Graves' hyperthyroidism and ophthalmopathy. Study-wide points: Ophthalmopathy was model-predicted a median approximately 6.4 months pre-onset. Expanded thyroid clonotypes (above 0.001) were mostly also found in blood.

Trimming cost V 3 bases and J 0 bases, with 8 bases left between them. Germline CDR1 is SQVTM and CDR2 is ANQGSEA. The CDR3 covers 13 residues. This clonotype was seen ten or more times. Its antigen is still unknown. The hyperthyroidism patients had all been newly diagnosed, and their disease duration was under 2 months. Their ages ranged from 18 to 65 years. Uncontrolled infection, other autoimmune disease, pregnancy or lactation disqualified patients from enrolment. Amplified TCR beta CDR3 regions came from RNA transcripts. Primed by the HTBI set, a first-round RT-PCR was run on the TCR CDR3. Using its own MiXCR run on the multiplex PCR reads, TCRdb lists one record per CDR3 protein. Of over 700,000 distinct CDR3 sequences in the sample, under 20% were seen once.

The clonotype comes from a woman aged 45 to 65 with Graves' hyperthyroidism that later progressed to Graves' ophthalmopathy. V is TRBV29-1 and J is TRBJ1-1; D not resolved. The sequencing input was blood. The CDR3 spells CSVDPGLNTEAFF. The CDR3 bases are TGCAGCGTTGACCCCGGACTGAACACTGAAGCTTTCTTT.